The source of this TCR beta chain is a study of neoadjuvant anti-PD-1 for oral cavity cancer. Looking at the study overall: Patients without progression got a fourth dose around day 43.

This CDR3 region has 13 residues. Germline lookup yields CDR1 WSHSY and CDR2 SAAADI. Trimming left V 6 bases short and J 4 bases short, with 13 bases between. TCRdb's copy holds only in-frame clones and misses some; the assay was immunoSEQ multiplex PCR. The sample includes over 65,000 clones, approximately 85% seen only once; the top ten take approximately 3%. Indicated time point: after neoadjuvant nivolumab, at surgical resection. The clonotype comes from a person aged 35-79 years with oral cavity squamous cell carcinoma. The chain carries TRBV10-2 and TRBJ2-7; D remains ambiguous. The input for sequencing was PBMCs, taken after nivolumab (anti-PD-1) treatment. The CDR3, as DNA: TGCGCCAGCAGCAGCGCTATGACTTACGAGCAGTACTTC. It codes for CASSSAMTYEQYF.